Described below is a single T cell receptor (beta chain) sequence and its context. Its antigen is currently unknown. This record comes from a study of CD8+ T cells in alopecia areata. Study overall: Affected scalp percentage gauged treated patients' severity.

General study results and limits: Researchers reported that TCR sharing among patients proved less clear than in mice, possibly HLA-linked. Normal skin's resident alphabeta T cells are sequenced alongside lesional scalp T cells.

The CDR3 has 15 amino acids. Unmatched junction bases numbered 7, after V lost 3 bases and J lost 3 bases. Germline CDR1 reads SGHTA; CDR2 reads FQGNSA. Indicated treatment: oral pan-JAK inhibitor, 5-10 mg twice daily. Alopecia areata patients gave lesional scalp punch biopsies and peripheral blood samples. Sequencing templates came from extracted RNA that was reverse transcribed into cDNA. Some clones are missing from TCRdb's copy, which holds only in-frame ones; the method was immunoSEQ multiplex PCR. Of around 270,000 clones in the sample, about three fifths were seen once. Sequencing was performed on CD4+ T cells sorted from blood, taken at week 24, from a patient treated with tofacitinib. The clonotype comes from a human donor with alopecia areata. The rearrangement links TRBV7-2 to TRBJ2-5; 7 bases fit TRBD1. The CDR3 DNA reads TGTGCCAGCAGCTTCCCCCCGGGACAGAAAGAGACCCAGTACTTC. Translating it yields CASSFPPGQKETQYF.